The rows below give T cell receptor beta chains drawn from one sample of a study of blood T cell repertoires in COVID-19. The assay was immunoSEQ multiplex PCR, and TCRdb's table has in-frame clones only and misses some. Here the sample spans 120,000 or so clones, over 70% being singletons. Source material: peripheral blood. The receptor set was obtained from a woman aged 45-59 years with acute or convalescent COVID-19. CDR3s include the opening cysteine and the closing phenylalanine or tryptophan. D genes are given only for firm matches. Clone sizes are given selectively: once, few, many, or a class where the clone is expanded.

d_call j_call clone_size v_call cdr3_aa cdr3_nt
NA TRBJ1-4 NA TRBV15 CATKVRQTTNEKLFF TGTGCCACCAAAGTTAGACAGACAACTAATGAAAAACTGTTTTTT
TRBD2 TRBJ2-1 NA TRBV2 CASSVGTIAYNEQFF TGTGCCAGCAGTGTGGGGACTATAGCCTACAATGAGCAGTTCTTC
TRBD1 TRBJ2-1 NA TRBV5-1 CASSPRDRGSHEQFF TGCGCCAGCAGCCCCCGGGACAGGGGGTCCCATGAGCAGTTCTTC
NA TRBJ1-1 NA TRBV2 CASCRQPEVGAFF TGTGCCTCCTGCCGACAGCCCGAGGTGGGAGCTTTCTTT
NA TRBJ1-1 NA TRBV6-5 CASSYGGFNTEAFF TGTGCCAGCAGTTACGGAGGGTTTAACACTGAAGCTTTCTTT
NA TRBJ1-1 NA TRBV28 CASSSREGLYTEAFF TGTGCCAGCAGTTCCAGGGAGGGACTATACACTGAAGCTTTCTTT
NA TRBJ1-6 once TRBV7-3 CASSLTQDSPLHF TGTGCCAGCAGCTTAACCCAGGATTCACCCCTCCACTTT
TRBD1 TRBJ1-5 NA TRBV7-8 CASSTDRDQPQHF TGTGCCAGCAGCACGGACAGGGACCAGCCCCAGCATTTT
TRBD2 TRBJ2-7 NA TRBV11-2 CASSLEVLAAQYF TGTGCCAGCAGCCTCGAGGTACTAGCGGCGCAGTACTTC
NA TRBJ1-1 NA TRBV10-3 CAIRQNLNTEAFF TGTGCCATCAGACAGAACCTCAACACTGAAGCTTTCTTT
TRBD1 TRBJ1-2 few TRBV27 CASSGQGRLSGYTF TGTGCCAGCAGCGGACAGGGTCGCCTTAGTGGCTACACCTTC
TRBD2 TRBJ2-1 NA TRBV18 CASSPLAGVRNEQFF TGTGCCAGCTCACCACTAGCGGGAGTTAGGAATGAGCAGTTCTTC
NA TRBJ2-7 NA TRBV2 CASSFSEQYF TGTGCCAGCAGTTTCTCCGAGCAGTACTTC
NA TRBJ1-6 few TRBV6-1 CASSDYSYNSPLHF TGTGCCAGCAGTGATTACTCCTATAATTCACCCCTCCACTTT
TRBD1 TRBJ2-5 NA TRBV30 CAWSVRGTGGQTQYF TGTGCCTGGAGTGTAAGGGGGACAGGGGGACAGACCCAGTACTTC
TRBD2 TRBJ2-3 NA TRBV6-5 CASSYSWGLGADTQYF TGTGCCAGCAGTTACTCGTGGGGACTAGGAGCGGATACGCAGTATTTT
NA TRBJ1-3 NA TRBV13 CASSQAGVGNTIYF TGTGCCAGCAGCCAAGCGGGTGTTGGAAACACCATATATTTT
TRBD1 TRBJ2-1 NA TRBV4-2 CASSQGGQENEQFF TGTGCCAGCAGCCAAGGGGGACAGGAGAATGAGCAGTTCTTC
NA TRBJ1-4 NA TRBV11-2 CASSYNAGTNEKLFF TGTGCCAGCAGCTACAACGCGGGAACTAATGAAAAACTGTTTTTT
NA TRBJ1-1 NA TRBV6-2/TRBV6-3 CASSYSGQKAFF TGTGCCAGCAGTTACTCGGGGCAGAAAGCTTTCTTT
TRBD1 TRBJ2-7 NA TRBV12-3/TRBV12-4 CASRATGSYEQYF TGTGCCAGCAGAGCGACAGGGTCCTACGAGCAGTACTTC
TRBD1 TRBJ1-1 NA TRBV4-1 CASSQEDRVRTEAFF TGCGCCAGCAGCCAAGAGGACAGGGTGCGGACTGAAGCTTTCTTT
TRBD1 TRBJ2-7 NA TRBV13 CASSAPGQGSEQYF TGTGCCAGCAGCGCACCGGGACAGGGGAGCGAGCAGTACTTC
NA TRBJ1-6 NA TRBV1 CTSSLSGTGNSYNSPLHF TGCACCAGCAGCCTCTCCGGGACAGGGAACTCCTATAATTCACCCCTCCACTTT
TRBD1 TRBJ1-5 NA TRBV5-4 CASTPRQGSQPQHF TGTGCCAGCACGCCCCGACAGGGATCTCAGCCCCAGCATTTT
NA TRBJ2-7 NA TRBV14 CASSHEAYEQYF TGTGCCAGCAGCCATGAGGCCTACGAGCAGTACTTC
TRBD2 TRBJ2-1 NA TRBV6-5 CASTERETYNEQFF TGTGCCAGTACTGAGCGGGAGACCTACAATGAGCAGTTCTTC
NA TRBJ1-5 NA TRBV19 CASSYSGVNQPQHF TGTGCCAGTAGTTATTCCGGGGTCAATCAGCCCCAGCATTTT
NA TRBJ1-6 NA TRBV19 CASRGARGTPLHF TGTGCCAGTAGAGGGGCGAGGGGGACACCCCTCCACTTT
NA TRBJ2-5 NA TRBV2 CASSDVSETQYF TGTGCCAGCAGTGATGTTAGCGAGACCCAGTACTTC
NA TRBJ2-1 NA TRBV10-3 CATVGDNEQFF TGTGCCACTGTAGGAGACAATGAGCAGTTCTTC
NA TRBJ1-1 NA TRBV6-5 CASSYSPGNGAFF TGTGCCAGCAGTTACTCACCGGGGAATGGAGCTTTCTTT
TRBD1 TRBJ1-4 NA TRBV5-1 CASSFQGALNEKLFF TGCGCCAGCAGCTTCCAGGGGGCCCTGAATGAAAAACTGTTTTTT
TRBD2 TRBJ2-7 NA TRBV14 CASSQTPGLDSYEQYF TGTGCCAGCAGCCAAACACCGGGACTAGACTCCTACGAGCAGTACTTC
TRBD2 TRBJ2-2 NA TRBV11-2 CASSSTSGRAGELFF TGTGCCAGCAGCTCAACTAGCGGGAGGGCCGGGGAGCTGTTTTTT
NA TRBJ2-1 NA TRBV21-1 CASSKTSGEVNEQFF TGTGCCAGCAGCAAAACTAGCGGGGAGGTCAATGAGCAGTTCTTC
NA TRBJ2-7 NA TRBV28 CAALGRENYEQYF TGTGCCGCCCTGGGGCGGGAAAACTACGAGCAGTACTTC
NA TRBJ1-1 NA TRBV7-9 CASSWGGGNTEAFF TGTGCCAGCAGCTGGGGCGGGGGGAACACTGAAGCTTTCTTT